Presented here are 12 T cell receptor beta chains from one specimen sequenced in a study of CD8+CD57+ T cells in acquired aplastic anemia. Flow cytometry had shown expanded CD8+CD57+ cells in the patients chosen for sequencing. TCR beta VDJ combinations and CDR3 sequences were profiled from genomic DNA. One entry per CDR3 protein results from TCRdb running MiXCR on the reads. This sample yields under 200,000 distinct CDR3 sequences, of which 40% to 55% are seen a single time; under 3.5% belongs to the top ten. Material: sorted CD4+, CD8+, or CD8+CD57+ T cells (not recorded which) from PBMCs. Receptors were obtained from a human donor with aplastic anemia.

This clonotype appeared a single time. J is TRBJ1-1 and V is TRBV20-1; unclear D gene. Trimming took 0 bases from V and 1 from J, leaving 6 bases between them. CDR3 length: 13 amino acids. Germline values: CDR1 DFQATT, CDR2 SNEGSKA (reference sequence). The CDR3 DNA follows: TGCAGTGCTAGAGATTTATGGAACACTGAAGCTTTCTTT. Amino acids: CSARDLWNTEAFF.

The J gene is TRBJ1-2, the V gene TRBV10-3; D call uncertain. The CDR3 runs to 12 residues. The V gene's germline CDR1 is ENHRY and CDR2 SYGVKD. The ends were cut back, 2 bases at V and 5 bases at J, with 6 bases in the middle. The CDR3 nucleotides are TGTGCCATCAGTGAGAACAGATATGGCTACACCTTC. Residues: CAISENRYGYTF.

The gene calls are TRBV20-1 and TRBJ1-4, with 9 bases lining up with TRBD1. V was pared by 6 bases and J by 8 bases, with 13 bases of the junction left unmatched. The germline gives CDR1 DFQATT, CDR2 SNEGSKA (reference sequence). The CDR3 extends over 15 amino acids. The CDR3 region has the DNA TGCAGTGCAAGGACCCCGGGACAGGGAGGAGAAAAACTGTTTTTT. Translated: CSARTPGQGGEKLFF.

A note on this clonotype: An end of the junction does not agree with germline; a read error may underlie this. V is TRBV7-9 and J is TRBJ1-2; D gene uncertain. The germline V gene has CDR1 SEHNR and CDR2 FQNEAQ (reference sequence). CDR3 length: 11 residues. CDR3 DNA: TGTGCCAGCAGCCTAGCCAAAGGCTACACCTTC. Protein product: CASSLAKGYTF.

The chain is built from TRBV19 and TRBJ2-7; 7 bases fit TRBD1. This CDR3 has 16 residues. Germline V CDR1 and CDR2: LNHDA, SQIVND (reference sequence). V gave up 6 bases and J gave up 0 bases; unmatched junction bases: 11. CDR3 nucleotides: TGTGCCAGTAGCCGACCGGGACAGACGAGCTCCTACGAGCAGTACGTC. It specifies CASSRPGQTSSYEQYV.

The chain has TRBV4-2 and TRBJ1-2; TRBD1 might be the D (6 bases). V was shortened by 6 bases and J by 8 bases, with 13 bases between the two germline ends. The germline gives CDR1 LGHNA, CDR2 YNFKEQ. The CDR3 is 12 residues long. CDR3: CASREHRAGYTF. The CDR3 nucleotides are TGTGCCAGCAGGGAGCACAGGGCGGGCTACACCTTC.

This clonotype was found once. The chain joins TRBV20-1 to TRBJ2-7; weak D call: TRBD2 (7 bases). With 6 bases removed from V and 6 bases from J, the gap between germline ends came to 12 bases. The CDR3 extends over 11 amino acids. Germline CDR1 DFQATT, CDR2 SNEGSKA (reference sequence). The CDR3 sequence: CSAERGGEQYF. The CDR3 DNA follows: TGCAGTGCGGAGAGGGGGGGCGAGCAGTACTTC.

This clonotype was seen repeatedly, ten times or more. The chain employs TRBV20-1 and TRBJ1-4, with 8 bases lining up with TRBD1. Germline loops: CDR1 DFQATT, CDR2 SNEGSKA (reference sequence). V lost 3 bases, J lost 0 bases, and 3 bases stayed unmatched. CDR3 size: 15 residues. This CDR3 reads CSASTGGATNEKLFF. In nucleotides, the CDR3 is TGCAGTGCTAGTACAGGGGGAGCAACTAATGAAAAACTGTTTTTT.

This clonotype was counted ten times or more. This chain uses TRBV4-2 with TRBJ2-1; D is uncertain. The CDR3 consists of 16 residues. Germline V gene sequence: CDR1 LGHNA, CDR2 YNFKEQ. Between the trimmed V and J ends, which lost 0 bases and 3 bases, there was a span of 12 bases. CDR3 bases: TGTGCCAGCAGCCAAGATCTTAAGATGGACTACAATGAGCAGTTCTTC. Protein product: CASSQDLKMDYNEQFF.

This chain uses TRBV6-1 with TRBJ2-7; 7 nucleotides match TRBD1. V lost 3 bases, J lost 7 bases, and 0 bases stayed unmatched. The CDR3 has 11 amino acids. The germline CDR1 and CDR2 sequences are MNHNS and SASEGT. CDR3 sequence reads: CASSDRGEQYV. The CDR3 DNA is TGTGCCAGCAGTGACAGGGGGGAGCAGTACGTC.

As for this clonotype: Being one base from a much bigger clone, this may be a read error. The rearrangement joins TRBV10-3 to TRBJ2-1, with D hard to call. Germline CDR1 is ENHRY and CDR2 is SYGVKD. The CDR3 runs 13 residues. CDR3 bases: TGTGCCAGCAGTGTAGCCTTGAGTCCAGGGCAGTTCTTC. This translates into CASSVALSPGQFF.

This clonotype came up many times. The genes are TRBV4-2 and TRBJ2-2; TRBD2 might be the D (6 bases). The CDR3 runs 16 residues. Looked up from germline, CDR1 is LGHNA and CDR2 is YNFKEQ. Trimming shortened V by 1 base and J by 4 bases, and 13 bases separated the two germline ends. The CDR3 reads CASSQVAGLGTGELFF. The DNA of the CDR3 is TGTGCCAGCAGCCAAGTTGCGGGACTGGGCACCGGGGAGCTGTTTTTT.